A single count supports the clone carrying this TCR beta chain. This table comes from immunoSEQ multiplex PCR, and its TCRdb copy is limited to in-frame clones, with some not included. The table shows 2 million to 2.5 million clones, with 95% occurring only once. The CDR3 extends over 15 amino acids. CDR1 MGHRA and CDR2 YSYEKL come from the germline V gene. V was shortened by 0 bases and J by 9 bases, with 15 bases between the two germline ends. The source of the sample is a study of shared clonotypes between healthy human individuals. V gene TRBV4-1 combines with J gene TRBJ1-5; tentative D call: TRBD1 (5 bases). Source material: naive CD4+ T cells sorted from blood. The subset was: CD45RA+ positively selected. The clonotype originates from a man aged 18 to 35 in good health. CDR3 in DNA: TGCGCCAGCAGCCAAGATCGCAGGGCCCTTGGGCCCCAGCATTTT. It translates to CASSQDRRALGPQHF.